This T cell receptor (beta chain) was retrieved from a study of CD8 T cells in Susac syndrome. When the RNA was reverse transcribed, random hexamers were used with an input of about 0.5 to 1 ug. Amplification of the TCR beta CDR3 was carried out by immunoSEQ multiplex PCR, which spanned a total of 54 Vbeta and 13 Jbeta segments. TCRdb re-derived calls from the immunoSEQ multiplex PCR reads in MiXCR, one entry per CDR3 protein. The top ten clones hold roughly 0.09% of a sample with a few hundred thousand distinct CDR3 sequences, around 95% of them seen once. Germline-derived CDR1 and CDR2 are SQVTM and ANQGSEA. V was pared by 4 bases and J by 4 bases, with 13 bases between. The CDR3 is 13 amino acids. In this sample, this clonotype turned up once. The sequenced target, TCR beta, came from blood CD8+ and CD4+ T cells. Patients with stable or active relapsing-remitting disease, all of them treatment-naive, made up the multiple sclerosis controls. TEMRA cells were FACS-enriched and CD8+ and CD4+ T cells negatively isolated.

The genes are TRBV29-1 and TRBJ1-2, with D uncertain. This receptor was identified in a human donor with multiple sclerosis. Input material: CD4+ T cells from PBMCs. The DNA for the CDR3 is TGCAGCGTTGGAGGGAAATATGGCTATGGCTACACCTTC. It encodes CSVGGKYGYGYTF.